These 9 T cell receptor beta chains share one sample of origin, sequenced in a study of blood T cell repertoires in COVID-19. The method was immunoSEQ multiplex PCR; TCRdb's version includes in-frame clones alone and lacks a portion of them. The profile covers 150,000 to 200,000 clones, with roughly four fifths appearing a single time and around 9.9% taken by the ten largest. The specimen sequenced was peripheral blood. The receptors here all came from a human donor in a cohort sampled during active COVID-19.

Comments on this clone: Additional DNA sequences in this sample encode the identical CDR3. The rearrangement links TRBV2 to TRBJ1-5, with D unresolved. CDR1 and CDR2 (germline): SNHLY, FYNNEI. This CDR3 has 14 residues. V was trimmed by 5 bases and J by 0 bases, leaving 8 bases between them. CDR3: CASSTDNSNQPQHF. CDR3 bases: TGTGCCAGCAGTACAGACAATAGCAATCAGCCCCAGCATTTT.

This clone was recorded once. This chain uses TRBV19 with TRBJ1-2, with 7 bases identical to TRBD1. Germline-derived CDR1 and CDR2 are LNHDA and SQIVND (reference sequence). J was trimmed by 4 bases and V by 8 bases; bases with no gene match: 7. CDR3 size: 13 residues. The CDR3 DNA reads TGTGCCAGTGGGGACAGAGCGGGCTATGGCTACACCTTC. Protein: CASGDRAGYGYTF.

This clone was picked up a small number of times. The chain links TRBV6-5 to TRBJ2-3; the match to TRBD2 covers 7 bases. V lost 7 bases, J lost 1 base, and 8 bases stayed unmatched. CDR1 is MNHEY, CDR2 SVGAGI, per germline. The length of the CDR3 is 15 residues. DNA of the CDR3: TGTGCCAGCAATCGGGGAGGGGAGGGCACAGATACGCAGTATTTT. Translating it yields CASNRGGEGTDTQYF.

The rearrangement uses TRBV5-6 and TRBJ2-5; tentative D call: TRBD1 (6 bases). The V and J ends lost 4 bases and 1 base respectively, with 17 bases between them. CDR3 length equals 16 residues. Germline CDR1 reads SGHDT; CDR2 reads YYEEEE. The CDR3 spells CASSPPGQIFQETQYF. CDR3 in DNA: TGTGCCAGCAGCCCTCCGGGACAAATTTTCCAAGAGACCCAGTACTTC.

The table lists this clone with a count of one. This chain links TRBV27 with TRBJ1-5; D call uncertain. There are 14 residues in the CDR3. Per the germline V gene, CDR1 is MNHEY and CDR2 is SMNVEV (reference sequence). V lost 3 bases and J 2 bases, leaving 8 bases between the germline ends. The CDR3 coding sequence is TGTGCCAGCAGTTTTGAGCGTGGCAATCAGCCCCAGCATTTT. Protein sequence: CASSFERGNQPQHF.

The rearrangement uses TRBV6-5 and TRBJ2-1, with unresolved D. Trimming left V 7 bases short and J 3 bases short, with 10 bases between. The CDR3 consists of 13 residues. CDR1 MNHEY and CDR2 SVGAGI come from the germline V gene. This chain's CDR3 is CASMNSLYNEQFF. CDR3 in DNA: TGTGCCAGCATGAATAGCCTCTACAATGAGCAGTTCTTC.

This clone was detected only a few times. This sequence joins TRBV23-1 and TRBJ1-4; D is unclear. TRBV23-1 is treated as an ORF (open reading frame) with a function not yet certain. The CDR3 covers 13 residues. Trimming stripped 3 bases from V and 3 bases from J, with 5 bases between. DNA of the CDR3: TGCGCCAGCAGTCAGTCGGCTAATGAAAAACTGTTTTTT. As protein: CASSQSANEKLFF.

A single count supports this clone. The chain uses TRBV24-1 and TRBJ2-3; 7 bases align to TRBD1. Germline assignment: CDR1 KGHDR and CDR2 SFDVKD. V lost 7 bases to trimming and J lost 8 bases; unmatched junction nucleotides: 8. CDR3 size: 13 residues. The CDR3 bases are TGTGCCACCAGGGGGGAAGGGGGCGGTACGCAGTATTTT. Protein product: CATRGEGGGTQYF.

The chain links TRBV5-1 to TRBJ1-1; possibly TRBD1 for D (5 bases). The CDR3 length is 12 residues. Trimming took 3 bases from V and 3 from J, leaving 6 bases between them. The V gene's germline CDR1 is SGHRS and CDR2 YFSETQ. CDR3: CASSSGYTEAFF. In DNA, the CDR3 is TGCGCCAGCAGCTCAGGGTACACTGAAGCTTTCTTT.